This TCR beta chain was recorded in a study of identical twins. MiXCR, applied by TCRdb to the 5' RACE reads, yields one record per CDR3 protein. The sample lists 1.5 million to 2 million distinct CDR3 sequences, around 29% occurring once. The CDR3 spans 13 residues. Germline V CDR1 and CDR2: SGHRS, YFSETQ. Deletions cut 6 bases from V and 7 bases from J, with 17 bases between. Study-wide points: The study found that models underestimated out-of-frame TCR alpha sharing in monozygotic twins. A partial confounding effect on zero-insertion analyses could come from invariant MAIT and iNKT cells. Researchers reported weaker excess twin sharing in beta out-of-frame sequences.

With regard to this clonotype: Its antigen remains unidentified.

Specimen: cord blood. The receptor was isolated from a newborn girl in good health. The chain has TRBV5-1 and TRBJ2-7; TRBD1 or TRBD2 may be the D gene (5 bases each). The DNA of the CDR3 is TGCGCCAGCACCCCGAGGGGTTACAATGAGCAGTACTTC. Encoded protein: CASTPRGYNEQYF.